The present T cell receptor beta chain was sequenced within a study of blood T cell repertoires in COVID-19. About the research overall: Sites across the United States, Italy and Spain contributed samples from acute and convalescent COVID-19. From T cells, B-cell-depleted T cells, or PBMCs came the material, which was cDNA or gDNA.

Original analysis: Counts of nucleated cells, estimated from reference gene primer amplification, were obtained. Generated by immunoSEQ multiplex PCR, the TCRdb table keeps only in-frame clones and is missing some. V and J calls and clone size follow that table, whereas D and trimming were derived from the DNA. Of more than 250,000 clones in the sample, more than 85% were seen once. This CDR3 has 15 amino acids. The receptor was isolated from a man between 18 and 29 years old with active or convalescent COVID-19. Sequenced: peripheral blood. The rearrangement uses TRBV21-1 and TRBJ1-3. TRBV21-1 is a pseudogene segment. The CDR3 DNA reads TGTGCCAGCAGCAAAGGGGAGTACTCTGGAAACACCATATATTTT. The encoded protein is CASSKGEYSGNTIYF.